One sample yielded the 28 T cell receptor beta chains listed below, sequenced in a study of cytomegalovirus exposure and HLA in healthy donors. 60 Vbeta and 13 Jbeta primers were used in PCR. Measured with immunoSEQ multiplex PCR; TCRdb has only the in-frame clones, and not every one. In the table there are roughly 220,000 clones, approximately 80% of which are singletons. Sequences were obtained from PBMCs. Receptor source: a man between 25 and 39 years old in good health and CMV-seronegative.

This chain links TRBV19 with TRBJ1-5; TRBD1 might be the D (6 bases). CDR1 is LNHDA and CDR2 is SQIVND in the germline V gene (reference sequence). V was cut by 6 bases and J by 0 bases, with 15 bases left in between. The CDR3 runs 16 residues. The chain's CDR3 is CASRNLDSYSNQPQHF. Here the CDR3 DNA reads TGTGCCAGTAGGAACCTGGACAGCTATAGCAATCAGCCCCAGCATTTT. The full variable domain, rest sourced from reference TRBV19 and TRBJ1-5, is DGGITQSPKYLFRKEGQNVTLSCEQNLNHDAMYWYRQDPGQGLRLIYYSQIVNDFQKGDIAEGYSVSREKKESFPLTVTSAQKNPTAFYLCASRNLDSYSNQPQHFGDGTRLSIL.

The chain carries TRBV9 and TRBJ2-3, with TRBD2 as a possible D gene (7 bases). The ends were cut back, 0 bases at V and 2 bases at J, with 10 bases in the middle. This CDR3 is 15 amino acids long. The germline CDR1 and CDR2 sequences are SGDLS and YYNGEE. The CDR3: CASSVEGGFTDTQYF. The CDR3, as DNA: TGTGCCAGCAGCGTAGAGGGGGGGTTCACAGATACGCAGTATTTT.

The chain combines TRBV18 with TRBJ1-6; D unresolved. The V gene lost 3 bases and the J gene lost 8 bases, with 11 bases spanning the gap. The CDR3 runs 14 residues. From germline, CDR1 is KGHSH and CDR2 LQKENI. The CDR3 DNA sequence: TGTGCCAGCTCACCGCAGGCTAATGATTCACCCCTCCACTTT. It yields the protein CASSPQANDSPLHF.

V is TRBV2 and J is TRBJ1-2, with D unresolved. The CDR3 is made up of 11 amino acids. The ends were cut back, 5 bases at V and 7 bases at J, with 8 bases in the middle. Looked up from germline, CDR1 is SNHLY and CDR2 is FYNNEI. CDR3 sequence: CASSTRGGYTF. CDR3 DNA: TGTGCCAGCAGTACGCGAGGTGGCTACACCTTC.

This clone was detected only a few times. This chain uses TRBV9 with TRBJ1-5, with 7 bases that match TRBD1. Per germline, CDR1 SGDLS and CDR2 YYNGEE. CDR3 length: 15 residues. V shed 4 bases, J shed 7 bases, and the junction held 11 bases outside the gene matches. The CDR3 DNA reads TGTGCCAGCAGCTACCAGGGGGAAGGGGAGCAGCCCCAGCATTTT. It is translated as CASSYQGEGEQPQHF.

This clone was seen more than once but under ten times. The chain carries TRBV19 and TRBJ2-7, with a possible D match to TRBD1 (6 bases). Germline-derived CDR1 and CDR2 are LNHDA and SQIVND (reference sequence). Trimming shortened V by 9 bases and J by 2 bases, and 11 bases separated the two germline ends. The CDR3 length is 12 residues. CDR3 region: CASADRAYEQYF. Written as DNA, the CDR3 is TGTGCCAGCGCGGACAGAGCCTACGAGCAGTACTTC.

V is TRBV18 and J is TRBJ1-2; 7 bases align to TRBD1. Per the germline V gene, CDR1 is KGHSH and CDR2 is LQKENI. Germline trimming cut 6 bases from V and 6 bases from J; bases unmatched to any gene: 16. The CDR3 spans 16 residues. CDR3 sequence reads: CASSQIKRDREDGYTF. CDR3 bases: TGTGCCAGCTCCCAAATTAAGAGAGACAGGGAGGATGGCTACACCTTC.

This clone has a single count. This chain joins TRBV9 and TRBJ1-6, with a weak D call TRBD1 (6 bases). Trimming removed 0 bases from V and 10 bases from J, with 14 bases in between. The CDR3 length is 15 residues. Germline CDR1 and CDR2: SGDLS and YYNGEE. CDR3 sequence (DNA): TGTGCCAGCAGCGTAGAAGCGTCAGGGGACTCACCCCTCCACTTT. Amino acids: CASSVEASGDSPLHF.

The rearrangement joins TRBV2 to TRBJ2-1; 15 bases align to TRBD2. This CDR3 spans 19 amino acids. Germline CDR1 is SNHLY and CDR2 is FYNNEI. Trimming took 6 bases from V and 4 from J; bases not matched to a gene: 13. CDR3 loop: CASSLWTSGGAGMYNEQFF. The DNA of the CDR3 is TGTGCCAGCAGCTTATGGACTAGCGGGGGGGCCGGGATGTACAATGAGCAGTTCTTC.

The gene calls are TRBV7-2 and TRBJ2-1; TRBD2 is a possible D gene (5 bases). CDR1 is SGHTA and CDR2 is FQGNSA in the germline V gene. CDR3 size: 14 residues. V was trimmed by 1 base and J by 9 bases, leaving 13 bases between them. The CDR3 sequence is CASSLVARDTEQFF. CDR3 DNA sequence: TGTGCCAGCAGCTTAGTAGCTCGGGATACTGAGCAGTTCTTC.

This clone was recorded only once. Compared with germline, one end of the junction differs, possibly owing to a read error. The gene calls are TRBV7-9 and TRBJ1-1, with 7 bases matching TRBD1. This CDR3 comprises 15 residues. The germline V gene encodes CDR1 SEHNR and CDR2 FQNEAQ (reference sequence). This CDR3 reads CSSSLPRDRSTEAFF. CDR3 coding DNA: TGTTCCAGCAGCTTACCCAGGGACAGATCCACTGAAGCTTTCTTT.

This clone came up a few times. This rearrangement joins TRBV5-1 to TRBJ1-1; TRBD1 might be the D (5 bases). The CDR3 is made up of 14 amino acids. Between the trimmed V and J ends, which lost 1 base and 3 bases, there was a span of 10 bases. Germline lookup yields CDR1 SGHRS and CDR2 YFSETQ. CDR3 nucleotides: TGCGCCAGCAGCTTGAAGGGGCCTGACACTGAAGCTTTCTTT. This encodes CASSLKGPDTEAFF.

The chain employs TRBV10-3 and TRBJ1-2; 9 bases agree with TRBD1. Per the germline V gene, CDR1 is ENHRY and CDR2 is SYGVKD. The CDR3 has 14 amino acids. The V gene end was trimmed by 6 bases and the J gene end by 2 bases; junction bases not matched to a gene: 4. In nucleotides, the CDR3 is TGTGCCATCAGAGGGGACAGGGCAAACTATGGCTACACCTTC. Translating gives CAIRGDRANYGYTF.

The chain recombines TRBV28 with TRBJ1-2; a possible D gene is TRBD1 (5 bases). Germline CDR1 MDHEN, CDR2 SYDVKM. V gave up 8 bases and J gave up 8 bases, with 9 bases separating them. The CDR3 has 10 amino acids. In nucleotides, the CDR3 is TGTGCCAGCGGGGGGGACGGCTACACCTTC. Amino acid sequence: CASGGDGYTF.

This chain uses TRBV5-4 with TRBJ2-7; 9 bases agree with TRBD1. Germline-derived CDR1 and CDR2 are SGHNT and YYREEE (reference sequence). This CDR3 is built from 14 residues. V shed 1 base and J 5 bases; nucleotides not matched to a gene: 4. The CDR3 spells CASSLRQGVHEQYF. In nucleotides, the CDR3 is TGTGCCAGCAGCTTGCGACAGGGGGTCCACGAGCAGTACTTC.

The chain carries TRBV2 and TRBJ1-3; D not certain. V lost 2 bases and J 3 bases, leaving 11 bases between the germline ends. This CDR3 is 15 amino acids long. Germline V gives CDR1 SNHLY, CDR2 FYNNEI. This CDR3 is CASSETGEGGNTIYF. CDR3 in DNA: TGTGCCAGCAGTGAAACGGGAGAGGGTGGAAACACCATATATTTT.

The chain recombines TRBV28 with TRBJ2-1; 7 bases fit TRBD1. Germline CDR1 is MDHEN and CDR2 is SYDVKM. The CDR3 totals 13 residues. With V trimmed by 4 bases and J by 9 bases, 6 bases remained unmatched. CDR3 residues: CASSSQGIGEQFF. The CDR3 nucleotides read TGTGCCAGCAGTTCACAGGGGATTGGTGAGCAGTTCTTC.

This chain uses TRBV4-2 with TRBJ2-7; 7 bases are a match to TRBD2. The CDR3 length is 16 residues. Germline V gene data show CDR1 as LGHNA and CDR2 as YNFKEQ. V shed 2 bases, J shed 7 bases, and the junction held 14 bases outside the gene matches. The CDR3 loop reads CASSQWSTSAGGEQYF. As DNA, the CDR3 is TGTGCCAGCAGCCAATGGTCTACTAGCGCAGGAGGGGAGCAGTACTTC.

This clone was counted only a few times. The chain couples TRBV7-9 to TRBJ1-1, with 7 bases fitting TRBD1. CDR1 SEHNR and CDR2 FQNEAQ come from the germline V gene (reference sequence). The CDR3 runs 14 residues. With 5 bases clipped from V and 4 bases from J, the junction kept 7 bases outside the gene matches. DNA of the CDR3: TGTGCCAGCAGCCTTGGACAGGAGGGCACTGAAGCTTTCTTT. Protein: CASSLGQEGTEAFF.

This clone was picked up one time. This chain uses TRBV9 with TRBJ2-1; 8 bases line up with TRBD1. The trim removed 0 bases at V and 9 bases at J, leaving 5 bases unmatched. CDR1 and CDR2 from the germline V gene are SGDLS and YYNGEE. The CDR3 is made up of 14 amino acids. The CDR3 DNA follows: TGTGCCAGCAGCGTAGCCCCGGGACAGGTTGAGCAGTTCTTC. Translating gives CASSVAPGQVEQFF.

The chain uses TRBV5-6 and TRBJ2-1, with 12 bases identical to TRBD2. The germline CDR1 and CDR2 sequences are SGHDT and YYEEEE. The CDR3 extends over 16 amino acids. The ends lost 0 bases at V and 9 bases at J; junction bases unmatched: 7. The CDR3 region is CASSLAEGLAGIEQFF. The CDR3 DNA is TGTGCCAGCAGCTTGGCCGAAGGACTAGCGGGGATTGAGCAGTTCTTC.

On this clone: The same CDR3 can be traced to other DNA sequences in this sample. The chain carries TRBV29-1 and TRBJ1-2; possible D gene TRBD1, 6 bases. V was clipped by 3 bases and J by 5 bases, with 7 bases between them. The CDR3 is 11 amino acids. Germline V lookup: CDR1 SQVTM, CDR2 ANQGSEA. The CDR3 nucleotides are TGCAGCGTTGACCAGGGGTATGGCTACACCTTC. Protein sequence: CSVDQGYGYTF.

The rearrangement joins TRBV11-2 to TRBJ2-7, with TRBD1 matching over 9 bases. Trimming took 5 bases from V and 4 from J; bases not matched to a gene: 3. Germline values: CDR1 SGHAT, CDR2 FQNNGV. The CDR3 covers 13 residues. DNA of the CDR3: TGTGCCAGCAGCCGGGACAGGGTTTACGAGCAGTACTTC. It codes for CASSRDRVYEQYF. Full variable domain (rest looked up from reference TRBV11-2 and TRBJ2-7): EAGVAQSPRYKIIEKRQSVAFWCNPISGHATLYWYQQILGQGPKLLIQFQNNGVVDDSQLPKDRFSAERLKGVDSTLKIQPAKLEDSAVYLCASSRDRVYEQYFGPGTRLTVT.

This rearrangement joins TRBV7-2 to TRBJ1-5, with TRBD1 identical over 8 bases. The CDR3 has 16 amino acids. Germline loops: CDR1 SGHTA, CDR2 FQGNSA. Losses at the gene ends were 1 base for V and 6 bases for J; bases not matched to a gene: 8. Written as DNA, the CDR3 is TGTGCCAGCAGCTTAGGGCCAGGGGGCCTCGGTCAGCCCCAGCATTTT. Protein sequence: CASSLGPGGLGQPQHF.

The chain joins TRBV6-5 to TRBJ2-3; possible D gene TRBD1, 5 bases. Germline V gene sequence: CDR1 MNHEY, CDR2 SVGAGI. The CDR3 runs to 14 residues. V lost 6 bases to trimming and J lost 2 bases, with 12 bases between them. Here the CDR3 DNA reads TGTGCCAGCAGAATAGACAGACTCACAGATACGCAGTATTTT. Translation gives CASRIDRLTDTQYF.

This sequence joins TRBV7-8 and TRBJ2-2, with D perhaps TRBD1 (6 bases). Germline V gene data show CDR1 as SGHVS and CDR2 as FQNEAQ. CDR3 length: 16 residues. Trimming took off 6 bases at V and 4 bases at J, with 18 bases between the two ends. The CDR3 region is CASSLQGSGVTGELFF. CDR3 sequence (DNA): TGTGCCAGCAGTTTACAGGGTAGTGGGGTCACCGGGGAGCTGTTTTTT.

This sequence joins TRBV28 and TRBJ1-2; D not resolved. With 1 base removed from V and 6 bases from J, the gap between germline ends came to 12 bases. CDR3 length: 14 residues. The germline V gene encodes CDR1 MDHEN and CDR2 SYDVKM. The CDR3 loop reads CASSLSGVWNGYTF. CDR3 coding DNA: TGTGCCAGCAGTTTATCCGGAGTCTGGAATGGCTACACCTTC.

The chain couples TRBV27 to TRBJ1-1, with 9 nucleotides matching TRBD1. This CDR3 comprises 16 residues. With 5 bases clipped from V and 4 bases from J, the junction kept 11 bases outside the gene matches. Germline values: CDR1 MNHEY, CDR2 SMNVEV (reference sequence). The CDR3: CASSQTWDRAATEAFF. DNA of the CDR3: TGTGCCAGCAGTCAAACCTGGGACAGGGCTGCCACTGAAGCTTTCTTT.